Following are 24 T cell receptor beta chains from one sample sequenced in a study of early T cells in non-severe SARS-CoV-2 infection. TCRdb reanalysed the 5' RACE reads using MiXCR and keeps one entry per CDR3 protein. The sample includes 35,000 to 40,000 distinct CDR3 sequences, less than 5% of them seen just once. The sequencing input was whole blood. These receptors came from an adult who was a healthcare worker with PCR-confirmed SARS-CoV-2 infection or an uninfected control (not recorded which).

This clonotype was seen at least ten times. CDR3 DNA sequence: TGTGCCAGCAGTTTACAGGGGTATTCAGATACGCAGTATTTT. The encoded protein is CASSLQGYSDTQYF. The gene calls are TRBV27 and TRBJ2-3; tentative D call: TRBD1 (6 bases). The germline CDR1 and CDR2 sequences are MNHEY and SMNVEV (reference sequence). The CDR3 loop spans 14 amino acids. V lost 2 bases, J lost 4 bases, and 10 bases lay in between.

This clonotype was seen ten or more times. V gene TRBV12-5 combines with J gene TRBJ2-7, with 7 bases aligning to TRBD2. V lost 7 bases to trimming and J lost 4 bases; unmatched junction nucleotides: 13. The germline V gene encodes CDR1 LGHNT and CDR2 FRNRAP. This CDR3 has 15 residues. Written as DNA, the CDR3 is TGTGCTAGTGTTCCCGGGACTACCTTCTCTTACGAGCAGTACGTC. As protein: CASVPGTTFSYEQYV.

This clonotype occurred many times. J is TRBJ1-1 and V is TRBV7-2; D remains unclear. Germline values: CDR1 SGHTA, CDR2 FQGNSA. Trimming removed 3 bases at V and 4 bases at J, with 12 bases between. The length of the CDR3 is 14 residues. CDR3 in amino acids: CASSFGVDATEAFF. CDR3 DNA sequence: TGTGCCAGCAGCTTCGGGGTGGATGCCACTGAAGCTTTCTTT.

This chain joins TRBV5-6 and TRBJ2-3; D remains ambiguous. The germline V gene has CDR1 SGHDT and CDR2 YYEEEE. The CDR3 totals 13 residues. Trimming left V 0 bases short and J 4 bases short, with 6 bases between. This chain's CDR3 is CASSLGLSDTQYF. CDR3 nucleotides: TGTGCCAGCAGCTTGGGACTCTCAGATACGCAGTATTTT. Full variable domain (rest looked up from reference TRBV5-6 and TRBJ2-3): DAGVTQSPTHLIKTRGQQVTLRCSPKSGHDTVSWYQQALGQGPQFIFQYYEEEERQRGNFPDRFSGHQFPNYSSELNVNALLLGDSALYLCASSLGLSDTQYFGPGTRLTVL.

This clonotype was recorded at least ten times. V usage is TRBV7-2 and J usage is TRBJ1-2; D unclear. The CDR3 spans 16 residues. V lost 1 base to trimming and J lost 1 base, with 13 bases between them. Germline lookup yields CDR1 SGHTA and CDR2 FQGNSA. Written as DNA, the CDR3 is TGTGCCAGCAGCTTAGGACCCAGGACGGGTAACTATGGCTACACCTTC. Residues: CASSLGPRTGNYGYTF.

The sample holds many counts of this clonotype. The V call is TRBV20-1, the J call TRBJ2-1; 7 nucleotides match TRBD2. V shed 0 bases, J shed 6 bases, and the junction held 8 bases outside the gene matches. The length of the CDR3 is 15 residues. Germline V lookup: CDR1 DFQATT, CDR2 SNEGSKA (reference sequence). CDR3 in amino acids: CSARDGAGIVNEQFF. CDR3 sequence (DNA): TGCAGTGCTAGAGATGGAGCGGGAATAGTCAATGAGCAGTTCTTC.

This clonotype was picked up a small number of times. V and J are TRBV4-3 and TRBJ2-3; TRBD2 matches at 7 bases. Unmatched junction bases numbered 7, after V lost 4 bases and J lost 0 bases. In germline, CDR1 is LGHNA, CDR2 YSLEER. The CDR3 covers 16 residues. CDR3 coding DNA: TGCGCCAGCAGCCCAAGGGAGGGTGCTAGCACAGATACGCAGTATTTT. Translation: CASSPREGASTDTQYF.

In its sample, this clonotype was seen many times. J is TRBJ2-3 and V is TRBV9; 8 bases agree with TRBD2. CDR3 length equals 17 residues. V shed 4 bases, J shed 2 bases, and the junction held 12 bases outside the gene matches. Germline lookup yields CDR1 SGDLS and CDR2 YYNGEE. The CDR3 is CASSPRAAGVPTDTQYF. The CDR3 DNA follows: TGTGCCAGCAGCCCTAGGGCAGCGGGAGTCCCCACAGATACGCAGTATTTT. Filled out from reference TRBV9 and TRBJ2-3, the complete variable domain reads DSGVTQTPKHLITATGQRVTLRCSPRSGDLSVYWYQQSLDQGLQFLIQYYNGEERAKGNILERFSAQQFPDLHSELNLSSLELGDSALYFCASSPRAAGVPTDTQYFGPGTRLTVL.

This clonotype occurred many times. The chain uses TRBV6-5 and TRBJ2-2, with D tentatively TRBD2 (5 bases). The CDR3 extends over 13 amino acids. From germline, CDR1 is MNHEY and CDR2 SVGAGI. Trimming stripped 2 bases from V and 4 bases from J, with 5 bases between. For the CDR3, the DNA is TGTGCCAGCAGTTACCGGGGCACCGGGGAGCTGTTTTTT. Translation: CASSYRGTGELFF.

At least ten counts were recorded for this clonotype. The rearrangement links TRBV7-9 to TRBJ1-2; D remains ambiguous. From germline, CDR1 is SEHNR and CDR2 FQNEAQ (reference sequence). This CDR3 has 14 amino acids. V was cut by 5 bases and J by 6 bases, with 16 bases left in between. CDR3 DNA sequence: TGTGCCAGCAGCGTCACATCCCCAACGGATGGCTACACCTTC. This translates into CASSVTSPTDGYTF.

This clonotype was recorded many times. The rearrangement links TRBV29-1 to TRBJ2-1; TRBD1 aligns across 7 bases. Germline-derived CDR1 and CDR2 are SQVTM and ANQGSEA. The CDR3 contains 18 residues. With 6 bases clipped from V and 2 bases from J, the junction kept 19 bases outside the gene matches. The CDR3 loop reads CSVRKRRTGTDPYNEQFF. CDR3 nucleotides: TGCAGCGTGAGGAAACGACGAACCGGGACAGATCCCTACAATGAGCAGTTCTTC.

This clonotype was detected many times. The rearrangement links TRBV4-2 to TRBJ1-1; 7 bases fit TRBD1. V lost 0 bases and J lost 6; bases outside the gene matches: 4. This CDR3 region has 14 residues. Germline CDR1 and CDR2: LGHNA and YNFKEQ. The CDR3 spells CASSQDRGGAEAFF. In nucleotides, the CDR3 is TGTGCCAGCAGCCAAGACAGGGGGGGGGCTGAAGCTTTCTTT.

The chain links TRBV7-2 to TRBJ2-3; D call uncertain. Per the germline V gene, CDR1 is SGHTA and CDR2 is FQGNSA. Trimming cost V 2 bases and J 4 bases, with 10 bases left between them. The CDR3 spans 14 residues. CDR3 loop: CASSLTMSADTQYF. CDR3 coding DNA: TGTGCCAGCAGCTTAACCATGAGTGCAGATACGCAGTATTTT.

This clonotype was seen repeatedly, ten times or more. The V gene is TRBV6-2 or TRBV6-3, the J gene TRBJ1-5; TRBD1 matches 11 bases. This CDR3 is built from 17 residues. The germline CDR1 and CDR2 sequences are MNHEY and SVGEGT. With V trimmed by 0 bases and J by 4 bases, 5 bases remained unmatched. The CDR3 DNA sequence: TGTGCCAGCAGTTACTCCGCCGGGACAGGGGGTAATCAGCCCCAGCATTTT. It encodes CASSYSAGTGGNQPQHF.

Ten or more counts support this clonotype. The chain recombines TRBV6-1 with TRBJ1-1; TRBD1 agrees at 7 bases. This CDR3 spans 15 amino acids. From germline, CDR1 is MNHNS and CDR2 SASEGT. J lost 4 bases, V lost 3 bases, and 8 bases had no gene match. The CDR3 sequence: CASSDPTGPSTEAFF. The CDR3 DNA is TGTGCCAGCAGTGATCCGACAGGGCCCAGCACTGAAGCTTTCTTT.

In its sample, this clonotype was seen many times. V gene TRBV20-1 combines with J gene TRBJ2-3; 8 nucleotides line up with TRBD1. Germline CDR1 is DFQATT and CDR2 is SNEGSKA (reference sequence). J was trimmed by 1 base and V by 4 bases; bases with no gene match: 7. CDR3 size: 15 residues. The CDR3 is CSANPGTGGTDTQYF. The CDR3 bases are TGCAGTGCTAACCCCGGGACAGGTGGCACAGATACGCAGTATTTT.

Many counts were recorded for this clonotype. DNA of the CDR3: TGTGCCAGCAGCCCGGGACAGGGGATCGGTGAAGCTTTCTTT. Protein product: CASSPGQGIGEAFF. The chain couples TRBV7-2 to TRBJ1-1; 10 nucleotides line up with TRBD1. CDR1 and CDR2 (germline): SGHTA, FQGNSA. CDR3 size: 14 residues. J gave up 7 bases and V 5 bases, and 7 bases lay outside the gene matches.

This clonotype has a count of ten or more. The chain couples TRBV20-1 to TRBJ2-7; 7 nucleotides align to TRBD2. J was trimmed by 5 bases and V by 3 bases; bases with no gene match: 4. There are 12 residues in the CDR3. Germline CDR1 DFQATT, CDR2 SNEGSKA (reference sequence). In nucleotides, the CDR3 is TGCAGTGCTAGGCGGGGGACCAACGAGCAGTACGTC. Protein product: CSARRGTNEQYV.

This chain connects TRBV9 to TRBJ2-1; 7 positions match TRBD2. From germline, CDR1 is SGDLS and CDR2 YYNGEE. This CDR3 region has 13 residues. V dropped 3 bases and J dropped 8; count of bases not matched to a gene: 5. The CDR3 region is CASSAGLGDEQFF. The CDR3 DNA follows: TGTGCCAGCAGCGCCGGACTAGGCGATGAGCAGTTCTTC.

The CDR3 reads CASSVGVIGELFF. Here the CDR3 DNA reads TGTGCCAGCAGCGTAGGGGTGATCGGGGAGCTGTTTTTT. This chain connects TRBV9 to TRBJ2-2; D uncertain. V was trimmed by 0 bases and J by 7 bases, leaving 7 bases between them. Germline CDR1 reads SGDLS; CDR2 reads YYNGEE. The CDR3 extends over 13 amino acids.

This clonotype was counted a few times. The chain combines TRBV9 with TRBJ1-1; perhaps TRBD1 as D (5 bases). Per germline, CDR1 SGDLS and CDR2 YYNGEE. The length of the CDR3 is 16 residues. The V gene lost 0 bases and the J gene lost 5 bases, with 17 bases spanning the gap. Here the CDR3 DNA reads TGTGCCAGCAGCGTAGGTCCGGTGGGGCCGGGGACTGAAGCTTTCTTT. Its translation is CASSVGPVGPGTEAFF.

A few counts support this clonotype. The V call is TRBV7-2, the J call TRBJ2-2; D gene unclear. V was pared by 5 bases and J by 4 bases, with 8 bases between. This CDR3 spans 13 amino acids. Germline assignment: CDR1 SGHTA and CDR2 FQGNSA. CDR3 DNA: TGTGCCAGCAGCGCCCGGGTCACCGGGGAGCTGTTTTTT. As protein: CASSARVTGELFF. Full variable domain (rest looked up from reference TRBV7-2 and TRBJ2-2): GAGVSQSPSNKVTEKGKDVELRCDPISGHTALYWYRQSLGQGLEFLIYFQGNSAPDKSGLPSDRFSAERTGGSVSTLTIQRTQQEDSAVYLCASSARVTGELFFGEGSRLTVL.

This clonotype was seen repeatedly, ten times or more. The chain is built from TRBV11-2 and TRBJ2-3; no definite D call. Trimming pared 6 bases from V and 0 bases from J, leaving 10 bases between. The V gene's germline CDR1 is SGHAT and CDR2 FQNNGV. The CDR3 is 14 residues long. In DNA, the CDR3 is TGTGCCAGCAGAGCGCCGGGTAGCACAGATACGCAGTATTTT. Translated, it gives CASRAPGSTDTQYF. Full variable domain (remainder filled in from reference TRBV11-2 and TRBJ2-3): EAGVAQSPRYKIIEKRQSVAFWCNPISGHATLYWYQQILGQGPKLLIQFQNNGVVDDSQLPKDRFSAERLKGVDSTLKIQPAKLEDSAVYLCASRAPGSTDTQYFGPGTRLTVL.

The sample holds many counts of this clonotype. This sequence joins TRBV7-9 and TRBJ2-7; D perhaps matches TRBD2 (8 bases). Deletions cut 5 bases from V and 0 bases from J, with 23 bases between. The CDR3 has 18 amino acids. Germline V gives CDR1 SEHNR, CDR2 FQNEAQ (reference sequence). The CDR3 reads CASSQGGLAGTRSYEQYF. CDR3 in DNA: TGTGCCAGCAGCCAGGGGGGGCTAGCGGGTACCCGCTCCTACGAGCAGTACTTC.